These T cell receptor beta chains were read from a single sample in a study of shared clonotypes between healthy human individuals. Assay: immunoSEQ multiplex PCR; the TCRdb copy retains only in-frame clones and omits some. The data hold more than 1 million clones, with 75% to 80% observed a single time. The sequenced material came from memory CD4+ T cells from PBMCs. Receptor source: a man aged 18-30 years in good health. Some clones in this sample may be carry-over from other donors' samples. Both conserved end residues are part of each CDR3. A D gene is named only where the DNA matches it firmly. Clone size is given for some rows only: seen once, a few or many times, or a class if the clone is expanded.

>TRBV7-9|.|TRBJ2-3|.
TGTGCCAGCAGCCAATGGGGGAACACAGATACGCAGTATTTT
CASSQWGNTDTQYF
>TRBV6-8|.|TRBJ2-7|.
TGTGCCAGCATCCCCCGGACAGTGTCTTCCTACGAGCAGTACTTC
CASIPRTVSSYEQYF
>TRBV7-8|.|TRBJ2-1|.
TGTGCCAGCAGCGTCGGGTGGGTTGTGTACAATGAGCAGTTCTTC
CASSVGWVVYNEQFF
>TRBV6-1|.|TRBJ2-7|.
TGTGCCAGCAGCGGCCGTCACCTCGGGTTTTACGAGCAGTACTTC
CASSGRHLGFYEQYF
>TRBV10-3|.|TRBJ1-5|.
TGTGCCATCAGTGAGATCGGCACGTTTCAGCCCCAGCATTTT
CAISEIGTFQPQHF
>TRBV27|.|TRBJ2-4|TRBD1
TGTGCCAGCACCCTAGCCCCAACAGGGGGCGCGGACATTCAGTACTTC
CASTLAPTGGADIQYF
>TRBV7-3|.|TRBJ1-1|.
TGTGCCAGCAGCTTAACAGGGCCGAACACTGAAGCTTTCTTT
CASSLTGPNTEAFF
>TRBV2|.|TRBJ1-1|.
TGTGCCAGCAGTGACGGGATGGGGAACACTGAAGCTTTCTTT
CASSDGMGNTEAFF
>TRBV5-6|.|TRBJ1-4|.
TGTGCCAGCGCCAAACGGAGGGGAGGAGAAAAACTGTTTTTT
CASAKRRGGEKLFF
>TRBV5-1|once|TRBJ2-2|TRBD2
TGCGCCAGCACTAAGTTAACTAGCGGTGACGGGGAGCTGTTTTTT
CASTKLTSGDGELFF
>TRBV7-2|.|TRBJ2-7|TRBD1
TGTGCCAGCAGCCGGGACAGGGGGCTCGCCTACGAGCAGTACTTC
CASSRDRGLAYEQYF
>TRBV19|.|TRBJ1-1|TRBD1
TGTGCCAGTAGTCTAAAGGGACAGGGGGCGCGTCTCACTGAAGCTTTCTTT
CASSLKGQGARLTEAFF
>TRBV11-2|few|TRBJ1-4|.
TGTGCCAGCAGCGACACCAGGGGAGGGAATGAAAAACTGTTTTTT
CASSDTRGGNEKLFF
>TRBV28|.|TRBJ2-1|TRBD2
TGTGCCAGCAGTAGCAGAACTAGCGGGATTCGACATGAGCAGTTCTTC
CASSSRTSGIRHEQFF
>TRBV4-1|.|TRBJ1-5|.
TGCGCCAGCAGCCAAGACGACTTGGCAGTTGTCCAGCCCCAGCATTTT
CASSQDDLAVVQPQHF
>TRBV7-9|few|TRBJ1-2|.
TGTGCCAGCAGCGTCCGGGCCATCTATGGCTACACCTTC
CASSVRAIYGYTF
>TRBV12-5|.|TRBJ2-7|.
TGTGCTAGTGGTTTGGGCCTCGGGGAGCAGTACTTC
CASGLGLGEQYF
>TRBV6-1|few|TRBJ1-5|TRBD1
TGTGCCAGCAGTGGCACCATGACAGGGTGGAGAGCTGGCAATCAGCCCCAGCATTTT
CASSGTMTGWRAGNQPQHF
>TRBV6-1|.|TRBJ2-1|TRBD2
TGTGCCAGCAATTTTAGGCTAGCGGGAGTTAGTGAGCAGTTCTTC
CASNFRLAGVSEQFF
>TRBV4-3|few|TRBJ2-4|.
TGCGCCAGCAGCCAAGGGACGGGAGTTAAAAACATTCAGTACTTC
CASSQGTGVKNIQYF
>TRBV18|.|TRBJ1-2|TRBD1
TGTGCCAGCTCGCCTATCCGGGACAGAGATTCGAACTATGGCTACACCTTC
CASSPIRDRDSNYGYTF
>TRBV19|few|TRBJ1-5|TRBD1
TGTGCCAGTAGTGGGAGGGGGCTGGGCAATCAGCCCCAGCATTTT
CASSGRGLGNQPQHF
>TRBV7-3|.|TRBJ2-1|TRBD2
TGTGCCAGCAGCTTAAACGGACTAGCGGGAGTAGATGAGCAGTTCTTC
CASSLNGLAGVDEQFF
>TRBV19|once|TRBJ2-1|TRBD2
TGTGCCAGTAGTTCGCGACTAGCGGGAGAGTATAATGAGCAGTTCTTC
CASSSRLAGEYNEQFF
>TRBV6-5|once|TRBJ2-7|.
TGTGCCAGCAGTAGACTAGTAAAGGTCTACGAGCAGTACTTC
CASSRLVKVYEQYF
>TRBV5-1|.|TRBJ2-7|.
TGCGCCAGCAGCTCCAACCCCCACGGGGTTGCCTACGAGCAGTACTTC
CASSSNPHGVAYEQYF
>TRBV18|once|TRBJ1-2|.
TGTGCCAGCTCACCGGGGGGTTCTGGCTACACCTTC
CASSPGGSGYTF
>TRBV19|.|TRBJ2-6|.
TGTGCCAGTATTGCCACAGGTTTCCCTGGGGCCAACGTCCTGACTTTC
CASIATGFPGANVLTF
>TRBV18|.|TRBJ2-2|.
TGTGCCAGCTCACCGGCGCTTGGCAGGCCAAACACCGGGGAGCTGTTTTTT
CASSPALGRPNTGELFF
>TRBV7-8|.|TRBJ2-7|.
TGTGCCAGCAGCTTAGACAGGGCACTCGAGCAGTACTTC
CASSLDRALEQYF
>TRBV6-6|.|TRBJ2-7|.
TGTGCCAGCAGTTCGTTAGGGCGCGCTACCTACGAGCAGTACTTC
CASSSLGRATYEQYF
>TRBV7-7|many|TRBJ2-7|TRBD1
TGTGCCAGCAGCTTGGGGACAGGAGGTGAGCAGTACTTC
CASSLGTGGEQYF
>TRBV11-2|.|TRBJ1-2|.
TGTGCCAGCAGCTTAGTTGGAGGACAGCTCTATGGCTACACCTTC
CASSLVGGQLYGYTF
>TRBV4-2|.|TRBJ2-3|.
TGTGCCAGCAGCCAAGTAGGGGCGGGGAGCACAGATACGCAGTATTTT
CASSQVGAGSTDTQYF
>TRBV21-1|.|TRBJ2-5|.
TGTGCCAGCAGCCCCCAAGTCGGCCCCTCATGCGGGACCCAGTACTTC
CASSPQVGPSCGTQYF
>TRBV4-3|.|TRBJ2-2|TRBD2
TGCGCCAGCAGCCCCCCGTTAGCGGGAGGGTTGGCCGGGGAGCTGTTTTTT
CASSPPLAGGLAGELFF
>TRBV7-8|once|TRBJ1-5|TRBD1
TGTGCCAGCAGCCGAACCCGGGACAGCCTCAATCAGCCCCAGCATTTT
CASSRTRDSLNQPQHF
>TRBV27|.|TRBJ2-7|TRBD2
TGTGCCAGCAGCCGACTAGCGCTAACCTACGAGCAGTACTTC
CASSRLALTYEQYF
>TRBV2|.|TRBJ1-2|.
TGTGCCAGCAGTGAAAGGGGCAGGGTCGTGTATGGCTACACCTTC
CASSERGRVVYGYTF
>TRBV27|.|TRBJ2-7|TRBD2
TGTGCCAGCAGTTCATCTAGCGGGGGCCCCTACGAGCAGTACTTC
CASSSSSGGPYEQYF
>TRBV30|.|TRBJ1-5|.
TGTGCCTGGAGTTTAGGGGATAGCAATCAGCCCCAGCATTTT
CAWSLGDSNQPQHF